A selection of T cell receptor beta chains follows, all from one sample in a study of identifying expanded T cells in peripheral blood. Profiling relied on immunoSEQ multiplex PCR, and the TCRdb table lists in-frame clones only, not all of them. In the table there are approximately 110,000 clones, roughly nine tenths of which are singletons. The sequencing input was blood. All receptors derive from a person between 18 and 69 years old in good health. Each CDR3 is given with its conserved first and last residue. D genes are given only for firm matches. Not all rows give a size; the values are once, few, many and, for expanded clones, a class.

d_call	clone_size	j_call	v_call	cdr3_length	cdr3_aa	cdr3_nt
NA	NA	TRBJ1-3	TRBV19	14	CASTTPSSGNTIYF	TGTGCCAGTACCACCCCGAGCTCTGGAAACACCATATATTTT
NA	NA	TRBJ1-1	TRBV7-6	15	CASSLFQGMNTEAFF	TGTGCCAGCAGCTTATTCCAGGGAATGAACACTGAAGCTTTCTTT
TRBD1	NA	TRBJ2-7	TRBV10-1	14	CASSRDRNSYEQYF	TGCGCCAGCAGTCGGGACAGAAACTCCTACGAGCAGTACTTC
NA	few	TRBJ1-2	TRBV28	14	CASSLWRTNYGYTF	TGTGCCAGCAGTTTGTGGAGGACTAACTATGGCTACACCTTC
NA	NA	TRBJ1-6	TRBV9	13	CASSVRRDSPLHF	TGTGCCAGCAGCGTTAGGCGGGACTCACCCCTCCACTTT
TRBD1	NA	TRBJ1-2	TRBV6-5	14	CASSSRDSNKGYTF	TGTGCCAGCAGTTCGCGGGACAGCAATAAAGGCTACACCTTC
NA	NA	TRBJ2-7	TRBV27	13	CASSLSGAYEQYF	TGTGCCAGCAGTTTATCGGGGGCCTACGAGCAGTACTTC
TRBD1	NA	TRBJ1-4	TRBV5-8	16	CASSSPLQGAQRKLFF	TGTGCCAGCAGCTCCCCCTTACAGGGGGCGCAGAGAAAACTGTTTTTT
TRBD1	NA	TRBJ2-7	TRBV5-1	14	CASSWGQGTYEQYF	TGCGCCAGCAGCTGGGGACAGGGGACCTACGAGCAGTACTTC
TRBD2	once	TRBJ2-1	TRBV4-1	16	CASSQVATSGGNEQFF	TGCGCCAGCAGCCAAGTGGCGACTAGCGGGGGGAATGAGCAGTTCTTC
TRBD1	NA	TRBJ2-7	TRBV9	15	CASSPQGGGVIEQYF	TGTGCCAGCAGCCCCCAAGGGGGCGGAGTAATCGAGCAGTACTTC
NA	NA	TRBJ2-3	TRBV9	14	CASSVVGDTDTQYF	TGTGCCAGCAGCGTAGTAGGGGACACAGATACGCAGTATTTT
NA	NA	TRBJ1-2	TRBV9	12	CASSGGIYGYTF	TGTGCCAGCAGCGGTGGGATCTACGGCTACACCTTC
TRBD2	NA	TRBJ2-3	TRBV7-3	15	CASSKTSGYTDTQYF	TGTGCCAGCAGTAAAACTAGCGGCTACACAGATACGCAGTATTTT
TRBD2	NA	TRBJ2-5	TRBV4-2	15	CASSQPGLPQETQYF	TGTGCCAGCAGCCAACCGGGACTACCCCAAGAGACCCAGTACTTC
NA	NA	TRBJ1-1	TRBV7-3	15	CASSPSGSLNTEAFF	TGTGCCAGCAGCCCCTCCGGGAGCCTGAACACTGAAGCTTTCTTT
NA	NA	TRBJ1-1	TRBV4-1	15	CASSQGSVFDTEAFF	TGCGCCAGCAGCCAAGGTTCGGTATTTGACACTGAAGCTTTCTTT
TRBD1	NA	TRBJ1-6	TRBV7-9	17	CASSSQRDRGHNSPLHF	TGTGCCAGCAGCTCTCAAAGGGACAGGGGGCATAATTCACCCCTCCACTTT
NA	NA	TRBJ1-1	TRBV2	15	CASRGGLRMNTEAFF	TGTGCCAGCAGGGGAGGCCTTAGAATGAACACTGAAGCTTTCTTT
NA	few	TRBJ2-5	TRBV25-1	14	CASSDSRGGETQYF	TGTGCCAGCAGTGATAGCCGGGGCGGCGAGACCCAGTACTTC
NA	NA	TRBJ1-1	TRBV28	15	CASSPHDRPNTEAFF	TGTGCCAGCAGTCCCCACGACAGACCCAACACTGAAGCTTTCTTT
TRBD2	NA	TRBJ2-7	TRBV7-8	14	CASSPRTSDYEQYF	TGTGCCAGCAGCCCCCGGACTAGCGACTACGAGCAGTACTTC
NA	NA	TRBJ1-5	TRBV11-2	15	CASSQDRGLPQPQHF	TGTGCCAGCAGCCAAGACCGGGGACTACCTCAGCCCCAGCATTTT
NA	NA	TRBJ1-6	TRBV7-3	17	CASSRSRRSSYNSPLHF	TGTGCCAGCAGCCGTTCGCGGAGAAGCTCCTATAATTCACCCCTCCACTTT
TRBD1	NA	TRBJ1-1	TRBV9	14	CASSVVGGIAEAFF	TGTGCCAGCAGCGTAGTAGGGGGCATTGCTGAAGCTTTCTTT
NA	NA	TRBJ2-7	TRBV6-6	15	CASSYSTGNINEQYF	TGTGCCAGCAGTTACTCCACAGGTAATATCAACGAGCAGTACTTC
TRBD2	NA	TRBJ2-1	TRBV19	15	CASSWRGSSYNEQFF	TGTGCCAGTAGTTGGCGGGGGAGCTCCTACAATGAGCAGTTCTTC
TRBD2	NA	TRBJ2-3	TRBV7-2	15	CASSPRASGTDTQYF	TGTGCCAGCAGCCCTCGGGCTAGCGGGACAGATACGCAGTATTTT
TRBD1	NA	TRBJ1-1	TRBV7-3	17	CASSFAGQGRKDTEAFF	TGTGCCAGCAGCTTTGCTGGACAGGGACGGAAGGACACTGAAGCTTTCTTT
NA	NA	TRBJ1-2	TRBV2	12	CASSEGGRGYTF	TGTGCCAGCAGTGAGGGAGGGAGAGGCTACACCTTC
NA	NA	TRBJ2-7	TRBV11-1	12	CASSPSSYEQYF	TGTGCCAGCAGCCCGAGCTCCTACGAGCAGTACTTC
NA	NA	TRBJ1-2	TRBV30	13	CAWSVLGGYGYTF	TGTGCCTGGAGTGTACTGGGGGGATATGGCTACACCTTC
TRBD1	NA	TRBJ1-1	TRBV10-3	15	CAISERLGQGAEAFF	TGTGCCATCAGTGAGAGGTTAGGGCAGGGGGCCGAAGCTTTCTTT
NA	NA	TRBJ2-7	TRBV21-1	16	CASIGLGLAGVYEQYF	TGTGCCAGCATTGGTTTGGGACTAGCGGGGGTCTACGAGCAGTACTTC
NA	once	TRBJ2-1	TRBV7-3	15	CASSLPGPLYNEQFF	TGTGCCAGCAGCTTACCGGGCCCCCTTTACAATGAGCAGTTCTTC
NA	NA	TRBJ2-1	TRBV11-2	13	CASSLAGLNEQFF	TGTGCCAGCAGCTTGGCCGGCCTCAATGAGCAGTTCTTC
TRBD1	NA	TRBJ1-5	TRBV19	13	CASHRGTHQPQHF	TGTGCCAGTCACAGGGGAACCCATCAGCCCCAGCATTTT
NA	NA	TRBJ2-5	TRBV6-5	13	CASTNLPGETQYF	TGTGCCAGCACCAACCTCCCCGGGGAGACCCAGTACTTC
TRBD2	NA	TRBJ2-5	TRBV19	17	CASSHPGLAGGQETQYF	TGTGCCAGTAGTCACCCGGGACTAGCGGGAGGCCAAGAGACCCAGTACTTC
NA	NA	TRBJ2-1	TRBV11-2	14	CASSLSQGWDEQFF	TGTGCCAGCAGCTTATCTCAGGGGTGGGATGAGCAGTTCTTC
TRBD2	NA	TRBJ2-7	TRBV7-9	13	CASSLVSGSEQYF	TGTGCCAGCAGCTTAGTTAGCGGGAGCGAGCAGTACTTC
NA	NA	TRBJ1-4	TRBV4-1	19	CASSQIRSPGPRVFEKLFF	TGCGCCAGCAGCCAAATCCGGTCCCCTGGGCCGAGAGTTTTTGAAAAACTGTTTTTT
NA	NA	TRBJ2-3	TRBV18	12	CASSITTDTQYF	TGTGCCAGCTCAATTACCACAGATACGCAGTATTTT
NA	NA	TRBJ2-7	TRBV20-1	9	CSANYEQYF	TGCAGTGCTAACTACGAGCAGTACTTC